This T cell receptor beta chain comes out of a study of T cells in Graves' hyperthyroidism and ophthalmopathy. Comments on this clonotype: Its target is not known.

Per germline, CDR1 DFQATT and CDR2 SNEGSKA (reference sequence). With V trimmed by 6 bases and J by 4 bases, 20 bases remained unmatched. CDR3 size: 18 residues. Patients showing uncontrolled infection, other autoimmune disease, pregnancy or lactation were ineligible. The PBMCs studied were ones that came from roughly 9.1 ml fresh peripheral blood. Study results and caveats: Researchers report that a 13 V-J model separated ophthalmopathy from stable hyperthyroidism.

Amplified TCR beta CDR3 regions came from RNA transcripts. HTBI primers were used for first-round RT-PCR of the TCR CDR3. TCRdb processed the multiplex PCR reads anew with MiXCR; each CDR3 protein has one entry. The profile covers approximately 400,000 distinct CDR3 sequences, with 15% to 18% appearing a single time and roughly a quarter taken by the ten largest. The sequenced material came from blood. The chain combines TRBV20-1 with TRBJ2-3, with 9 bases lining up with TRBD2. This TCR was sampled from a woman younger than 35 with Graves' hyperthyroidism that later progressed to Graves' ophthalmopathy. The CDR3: CSADDWRSGRRGADTQYF. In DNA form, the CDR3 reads TGCAGTGCCGACGACTGGAGAAGCGGGAGGAGGGGCGCAGATACGCAGTATTTT.